This T cell receptor beta chain is drawn from a study of post-analysis software for immune sequencing data. Study summary: Disease courses included relapsing-remitting, secondary progressive and progressive-relapsing multiple sclerosis.

Prepared TCR beta cDNA libraries contained unique molecular identifiers. Each batch of roughly 1 to 11 million T cells produced 500,000 to 550,000 cDNA molecules. MiXCR was run by TCRdb on the PCR reads, yielding one entry per CDR3 protein. The table records about 760,000 distinct CDR3 sequences, roughly 29% of them present only once. Trimming pared 6 bases from V and 1 base from J, leaving 15 bases between. The CDR3 consists of 15 residues. CDR1 and CDR2 from the germline V gene are MGHDK and SYGVNS. Comment on this clonotype: The antigen remains unidentified.

Study outcomes and limitations: Four or five TRBV segments (TRBV5-6, TRBV5-1 and TRBV20-1 among them) occurred more frequently in patients than in controls. By F measure, strong co-clustering occurred among samples prepared in the same batch.

The origin of this receptor is a girl between 5 and 17 years old with multiple sclerosis. The chain links TRBV25-1 to TRBJ1-2, with D perhaps TRBD1 (6 bases). Sequenced: blood. The CDR3 loop is CASRSGQLYNYGYTF. The CDR3 bases are TGTGCCAGCAGGTCCGGACAGCTTTATAACTATGGCTACACCTTC.